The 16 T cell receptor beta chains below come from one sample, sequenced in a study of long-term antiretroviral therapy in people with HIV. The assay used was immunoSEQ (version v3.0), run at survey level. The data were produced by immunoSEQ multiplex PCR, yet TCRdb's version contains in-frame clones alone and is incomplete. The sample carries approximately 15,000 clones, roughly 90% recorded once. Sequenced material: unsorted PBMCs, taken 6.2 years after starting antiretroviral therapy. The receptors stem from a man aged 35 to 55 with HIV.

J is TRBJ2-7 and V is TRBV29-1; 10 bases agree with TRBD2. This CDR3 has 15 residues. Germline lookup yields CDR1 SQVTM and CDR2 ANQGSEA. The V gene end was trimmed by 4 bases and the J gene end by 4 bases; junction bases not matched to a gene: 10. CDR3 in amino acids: CSVVLSGRIIYEQYF. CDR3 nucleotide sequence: TGCAGCGTTGTACTTAGCGGGAGGATAATATACGAGCAGTACTTC.

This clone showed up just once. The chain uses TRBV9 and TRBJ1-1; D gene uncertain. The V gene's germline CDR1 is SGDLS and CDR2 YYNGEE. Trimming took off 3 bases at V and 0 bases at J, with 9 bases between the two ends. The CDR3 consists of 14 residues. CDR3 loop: CASSALGMNTEAFF. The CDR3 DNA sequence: TGTGCCAGCAGCGCTCTAGGAATGAACACTGAAGCTTTCTTT.

CDR3 amino acids: CASSLNMGPYEQYF. DNA for the CDR3: TGTGCCAGCAGCTTAAACATGGGTCCCTACGAGCAGTACTTC. The V and J genes are TRBV7-8 and TRBJ2-7; D not resolved. Germline loops: CDR1 SGHVS, CDR2 FQNEAQ. CDR3 size: 14 residues. The V end lost 2 bases, the J end lost 2 bases, and 10 bases lay between the germline ends.

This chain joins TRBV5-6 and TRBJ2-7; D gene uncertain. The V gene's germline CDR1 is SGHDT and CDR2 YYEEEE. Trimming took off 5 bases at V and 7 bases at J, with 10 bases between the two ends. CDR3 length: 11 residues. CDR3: CASSQEWEQYF. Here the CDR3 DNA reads TGTGCCAGCAGTCAAGAGTGGGAGCAGTACTTC.

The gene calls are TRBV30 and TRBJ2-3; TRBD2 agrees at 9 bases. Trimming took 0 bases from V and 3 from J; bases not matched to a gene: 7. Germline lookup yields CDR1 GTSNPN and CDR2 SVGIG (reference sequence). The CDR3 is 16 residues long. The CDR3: CAWSVGPSGTTDTQYF. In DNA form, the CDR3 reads TGTGCCTGGAGTGTTGGTCCTAGCGGGACGACAGATACGCAGTATTTT.

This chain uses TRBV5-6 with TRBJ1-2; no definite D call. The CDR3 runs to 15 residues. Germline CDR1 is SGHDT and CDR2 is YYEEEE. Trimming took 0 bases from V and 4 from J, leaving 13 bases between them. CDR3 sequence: CASSLVGRDFYGYTF. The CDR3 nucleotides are TGTGCCAGCAGCTTGGTAGGCAGAGATTTCTATGGCTACACCTTC. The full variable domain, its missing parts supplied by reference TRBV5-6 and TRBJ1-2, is DAGVTQSPTHLIKTRGQQVTLRCSPKSGHDTVSWYQQALGQGPQFIFQYYEEEERQRGNFPDRFSGHQFPNYSSELNVNALLLGDSALYLCASSLVGRDFYGYTFGSGTRLTVV.

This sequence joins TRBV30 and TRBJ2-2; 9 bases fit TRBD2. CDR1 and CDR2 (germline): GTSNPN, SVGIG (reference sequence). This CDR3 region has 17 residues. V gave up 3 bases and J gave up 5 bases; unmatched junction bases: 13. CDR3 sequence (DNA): TGTGCCTGGAGCCACGCCCTTCAAGCGGGAGGAACCGGGGAGCTGTTTTTT. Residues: CAWSHALQAGGTGELFF.

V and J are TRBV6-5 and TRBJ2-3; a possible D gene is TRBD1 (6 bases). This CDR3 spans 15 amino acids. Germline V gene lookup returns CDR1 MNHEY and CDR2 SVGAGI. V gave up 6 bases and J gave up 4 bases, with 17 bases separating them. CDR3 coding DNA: TGTGCCAGCAGGTTAGGGGTATCAGGGGCAGATACGCAGTATTTT. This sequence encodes CASRLGVSGADTQYF.

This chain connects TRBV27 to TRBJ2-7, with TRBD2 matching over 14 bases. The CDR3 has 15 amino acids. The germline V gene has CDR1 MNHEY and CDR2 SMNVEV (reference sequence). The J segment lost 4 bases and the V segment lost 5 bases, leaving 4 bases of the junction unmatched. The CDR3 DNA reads TGTGCCAGCAGTACCCGGACTAGCGGGAGGTACGAGCAGTACTTC. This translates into CASSTRTSGRYEQYF.

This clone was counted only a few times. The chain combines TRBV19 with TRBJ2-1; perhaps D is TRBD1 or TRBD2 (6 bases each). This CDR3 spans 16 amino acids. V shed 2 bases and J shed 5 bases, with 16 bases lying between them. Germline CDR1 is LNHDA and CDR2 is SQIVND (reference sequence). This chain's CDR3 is CASSIMGGRRNNEQFF. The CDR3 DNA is TGTGCCAGTAGTATAATGGGGGGCCGCCGAAACAATGAGCAGTTCTTC.

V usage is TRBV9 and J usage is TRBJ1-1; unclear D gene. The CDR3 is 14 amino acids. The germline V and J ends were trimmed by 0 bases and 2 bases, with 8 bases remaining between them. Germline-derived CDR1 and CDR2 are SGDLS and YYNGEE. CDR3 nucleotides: TGTGCCAGCAGCGTAGATGGGAGCAACACTGAAGCTTTCTTT. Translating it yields CASSVDGSNTEAFF. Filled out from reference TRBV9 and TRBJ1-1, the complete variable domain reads DSGVTQTPKHLITATGQRVTLRCSPRSGDLSVYWYQQSLDQGLQFLIQYYNGEERAKGNILERFSAQQFPDLHSELNLSSLELGDSALYFCASSVDGSNTEAFFGQGTRLTVV.

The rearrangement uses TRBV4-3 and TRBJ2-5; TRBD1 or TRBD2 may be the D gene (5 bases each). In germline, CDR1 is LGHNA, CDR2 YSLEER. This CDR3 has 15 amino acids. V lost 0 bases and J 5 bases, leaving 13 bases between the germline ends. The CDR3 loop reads CASSQDWGPRETQYF. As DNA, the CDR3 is TGCGCCAGCAGCCAAGATTGGGGACCAAGGGAGACCCAGTACTTC.

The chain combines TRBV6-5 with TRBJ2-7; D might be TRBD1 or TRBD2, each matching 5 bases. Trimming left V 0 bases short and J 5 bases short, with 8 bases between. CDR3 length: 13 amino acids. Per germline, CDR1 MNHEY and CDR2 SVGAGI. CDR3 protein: CASSYSRGHEQYF. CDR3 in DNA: TGTGCCAGCAGTTACTCGAGGGGTCACGAGCAGTACTTC.

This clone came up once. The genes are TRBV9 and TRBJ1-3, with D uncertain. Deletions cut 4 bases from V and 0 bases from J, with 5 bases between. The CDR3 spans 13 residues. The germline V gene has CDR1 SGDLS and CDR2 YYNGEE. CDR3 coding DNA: TGTGCCAGCAGCCCATACTCTGGAAACACCATATATTTT. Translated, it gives CASSPYSGNTIYF.

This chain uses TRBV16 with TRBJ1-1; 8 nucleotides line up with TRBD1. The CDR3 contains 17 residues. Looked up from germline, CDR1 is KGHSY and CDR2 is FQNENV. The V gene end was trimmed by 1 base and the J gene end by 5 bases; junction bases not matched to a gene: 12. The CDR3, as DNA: TGTGCCAGCAGCCAATTCCGGACAGGGTGGGTTTTGACTGAAGCTTTCTTT. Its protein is CASSQFRTGWVLTEAFF.

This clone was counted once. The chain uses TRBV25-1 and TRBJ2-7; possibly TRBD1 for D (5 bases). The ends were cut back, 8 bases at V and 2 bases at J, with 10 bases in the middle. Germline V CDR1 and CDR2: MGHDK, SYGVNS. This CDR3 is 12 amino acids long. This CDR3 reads CASQRQTYEQYF. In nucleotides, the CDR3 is TGTGCCAGCCAGCGACAGACCTACGAGCAGTACTTC.